The rows below give T cell receptor beta chains drawn from one sample of a study of T cell changes during pregnancy in multiple sclerosis. The protocol was immunoSEQ multiplex PCR, while the TCRdb copy is restricted to in-frame clones and leaves out a portion. The sample includes around 62,000 clones, about 90% of them seen just once. The material sequenced was CD4+ T cells from peripheral blood mononuclear cells, taken in the first trimester of pregnancy. Source of these receptors: a female donor with multiple sclerosis, enrolled in a pregnancy study. Both conserved end residues are part of each CDR3. D genes are given only for firm matches. Only some rows state a clone size, as once, few, many or a class for expanded clones.

j_call: TRBJ2-2
clone_size: -
d_call: -
v_call: TRBV11-3
cdr3_aa: CASSLAEEAGELFF
cdr3_nt: TGTGCCAGCAGCTTAGCTGAGGAGGCCGGGGAGCTGTTTTTT

j_call: TRBJ2-3
clone_size: -
d_call: -
v_call: TRBV5-5
cdr3_aa: CASSLGGGTDTQYF
cdr3_nt: TGTGCCAGCAGCTTAGGAGGAGGCACAGATACGCAGTATTTT

j_call: TRBJ2-5
clone_size: -
d_call: TRBD1
v_call: TRBV5-6
cdr3_aa: CASSRTGRQETQYF
cdr3_nt: TGTGCCAGCAGCCGGACAGGCCGCCAAGAGACCCAGTACTTC

j_call: TRBJ1-6
clone_size: -
d_call: TRBD1
v_call: TRBV25-1
cdr3_aa: CASSETGVILSPLHF
cdr3_nt: TGTGCCAGCAGTGAGACAGGGGTAATTTTATCACCCCTCCACTTT

j_call: TRBJ2-2
clone_size: -
d_call: -
v_call: TRBV9
cdr3_aa: CASSVGGLNTGELFF
cdr3_nt: TGTGCCAGCAGCGTTGGGGGACTCAACACCGGGGAGCTGTTTTTT

j_call: TRBJ1-1
clone_size: few
d_call: -
v_call: TRBV7-3
cdr3_aa: CASSLERGEAFF
cdr3_nt: TGTGCCAGCAGCTTAGAAAGGGGTGAAGCTTTCTTT

j_call: TRBJ2-5
clone_size: once
d_call: TRBD1
v_call: TRBV5-4
cdr3_aa: CASSLGQGVFETQYF
cdr3_nt: TGTGCCAGCAGCTTGGGACAGGGAGTCTTCGAGACCCAGTACTTC

j_call: TRBJ1-2
clone_size: -
d_call: -
v_call: TRBV5-6
cdr3_aa: CASSLSSNYGYTF
cdr3_nt: TGTGCCAGCAGCTTGTCCAGTAACTATGGCTACACCTTC

j_call: TRBJ2-5
clone_size: -
d_call: -
v_call: TRBV7-2
cdr3_aa: CASSLLGQGGGETQYF
cdr3_nt: TGTGCCAGCAGCTTACTTGGACAGGGAGGGGGGGAGACCCAGTACTTC

j_call: TRBJ1-1
clone_size: once
d_call: -
v_call: TRBV9
cdr3_aa: CASSASWNTEAFF
cdr3_nt: TGTGCCAGCAGCGCCAGTTGGAACACTGAAGCTTTCTTT

j_call: TRBJ1-1
clone_size: -
d_call: -
v_call: TRBV7-9
cdr3_aa: CASSLSGNTEAFF
cdr3_nt: TGTGCCAGCAGCTTATCAGGGAACACTGAAGCTTTCTTT

j_call: TRBJ1-5
clone_size: -
d_call: -
v_call: TRBV6-5
cdr3_aa: CASSPEGIGRATQHF
cdr3_nt: TGTGCCAGCAGTCCGGAGGGAATCGGTCGAGCGACCCAGCATTTT

j_call: TRBJ2-7
clone_size: -
d_call: -
v_call: TRBV7-2
cdr3_aa: CASSLEVLVHEQYF
cdr3_nt: TGTGCCAGCAGCTTAGAGGTACTAGTGCACGAGCAGTACTTC

j_call: TRBJ1-5
clone_size: -
d_call: -
v_call: TRBV7-2
cdr3_aa: CASSLGGFSQPQHF
cdr3_nt: TGTGCCAGCAGCTTAGGCGGCTTTTCTCAGCCCCAGCATTTT

j_call: TRBJ2-5
clone_size: -
d_call: -
v_call: TRBV19
cdr3_aa: CASSVTARETQYF
cdr3_nt: TGTGCCAGTAGTGTGACAGCTAGAGAGACCCAGTACTTC

j_call: TRBJ2-3
clone_size: -
d_call: -
v_call: TRBV27
cdr3_aa: CASSLLRSDTQYF
cdr3_nt: TGTGCCAGCAGTTTACTTCGTTCAGATACGCAGTATTTT

j_call: TRBJ2-3
clone_size: -
d_call: TRBD1
v_call: TRBV11-2
cdr3_aa: CASSPLGGPRGVTDTQYF
cdr3_nt: TGTGCCAGCAGCCCCTTAGGGGGCCCCAGGGGCGTCACAGATACGCAGTATTTT

j_call: TRBJ2-7
clone_size: -
d_call: TRBD1
v_call: TRBV10-3
cdr3_aa: CATGQGAYEQYF
cdr3_nt: TGTGCCACCGGACAGGGGGCCTACGAGCAGTACTTC

j_call: TRBJ2-5
clone_size: -
d_call: TRBD1
v_call: TRBV4-2
cdr3_aa: CASSQYGDRGYTWGETQYF
cdr3_nt: TGTGCCAGCAGCCAATATGGGGACAGGGGGTATACATGGGGAGAGACCCAGTACTTC

j_call: TRBJ1-4
clone_size: -
d_call: -
v_call: TRBV18
cdr3_aa: CASSPALGAGGEKLFF
cdr3_nt: TGTGCCAGCTCACCCGCCCTGGGGGCTGGTGGAGAAAAACTGTTTTTT

j_call: TRBJ2-1
clone_size: -
d_call: TRBD2
v_call: TRBV27
cdr3_aa: CASSLPGLAGDTREFF
cdr3_nt: TGTGCCAGCAGTCTTCCGGGACTAGCGGGGGATACCCGGGAGTTCTTC

j_call: TRBJ2-6
clone_size: -
d_call: -
v_call: TRBV7-2
cdr3_aa: CASTPGLSGANVLTF
cdr3_nt: TGTGCCAGCACCCCAGGGCTCTCTGGGGCCAACGTCCTGACTTTC

j_call: TRBJ2-3
clone_size: many
d_call: -
v_call: TRBV2
cdr3_aa: CASSEGRTKPGDTQYF
cdr3_nt: TGTGCCAGCAGTGAAGGCCGGACCAAACCGGGGGATACGCAGTATTTT

j_call: TRBJ1-3
clone_size: few
d_call: TRBD1
v_call: TRBV7-3
cdr3_aa: CASSLTGGSGNTIYF
cdr3_nt: TGTGCCAGCAGCTTAACAGGGGGCAGTGGAAACACCATATATTTT

j_call: TRBJ2-7
clone_size: -
d_call: TRBD2
v_call: TRBV4-3
cdr3_aa: CASSQDPSLAVYEQYF
cdr3_nt: TGCGCCAGCAGCCAAGATCCAAGTCTAGCGGTCTACGAGCAGTACTTC

j_call: TRBJ1-3
clone_size: few
d_call: -
v_call: TRBV7-8
cdr3_aa: CASSYLGGSGNTIYF
cdr3_nt: TGTGCCAGCAGCTATCTTGGGGGCAGCGGAAACACCATATATTTT

j_call: TRBJ2-7
clone_size: -
d_call: TRBD2
v_call: TRBV5-4
cdr3_aa: CASSTRLAGGPDEQYF
cdr3_nt: TGTGCCAGCAGCACTAGACTAGCGGGGGGGCCCGACGAGCAGTACTTC

j_call: TRBJ2-1
clone_size: -
d_call: TRBD2
v_call: TRBV7-3
cdr3_aa: CASSRGTSGNEQFF
cdr3_nt: TGTGCCAGCAGCCGCGGGACTAGCGGGAATGAGCAGTTCTTC

j_call: TRBJ1-1
clone_size: -
d_call: -
v_call: TRBV6-5
cdr3_aa: CASSYLAPQNTEAFF
cdr3_nt: TGTGCCAGCAGTTACTTGGCCCCACAGAACACTGAAGCTTTCTTT

j_call: TRBJ2-5
clone_size: once
d_call: TRBD1
v_call: TRBV7-2
cdr3_aa: CASSFETGGGTQYF
cdr3_nt: TGTGCCAGCAGCTTCGAGACAGGGGGCGGGACCCAGTACTTC

j_call: TRBJ1-2
clone_size: many
d_call: TRBD1
v_call: TRBV11-1
cdr3_aa: CASSLVPTGDLYGYTF
cdr3_nt: TGTGCCAGCAGCTTAGTCCCCACAGGGGATTTGTATGGCTACACCTTC

j_call: TRBJ2-1
clone_size: -
d_call: -
v_call: TRBV19
cdr3_aa: CASRSKILTNEQFF
cdr3_nt: TGTGCCAGTAGGTCAAAGATACTGACTAATGAGCAGTTCTTC

j_call: TRBJ2-7
clone_size: once
d_call: TRBD2
v_call: TRBV10-3
cdr3_aa: CAISGGLAEYEQYF
cdr3_nt: TGTGCCATCAGTGGGGGACTAGCGGAGTACGAGCAGTACTTC

j_call: TRBJ2-7
clone_size: -
d_call: -
v_call: TRBV25-1
cdr3_aa: CASSEWVTGGNEQYF
cdr3_nt: TGTGCCAGCAGTGAATGGGTGACAGGTGGCAACGAGCAGTACTTC

j_call: TRBJ2-2
clone_size: -
d_call: TRBD2
v_call: TRBV2
cdr3_aa: CASKLAGALSKGTGELFF
cdr3_nt: TGTGCCAGCAAACTAGCGGGGGCCCTCTCTAAGGGGACCGGGGAGCTGTTTTTT

j_call: TRBJ1-1
clone_size: -
d_call: -
v_call: TRBV19
cdr3_aa: CASRKEALNTEAFF
cdr3_nt: TGTGCCAGTAGGAAGGAGGCCTTGAACACTGAAGCTTTCTTT

j_call: TRBJ2-3
clone_size: -
d_call: TRBD2
v_call: TRBV7-8
cdr3_aa: CASSRSRRGGNTDTQYF
cdr3_nt: TGTGCCAGCAGCCGGAGCCGGCGCGGGGGGAACACAGATACGCAGTATTTT

j_call: TRBJ1-2
clone_size: -
d_call: TRBD1
v_call: TRBV19
cdr3_aa: CASRHIGTGNYGYTF
cdr3_nt: TGTGCCAGTAGACATATTGGGACAGGGAACTATGGCTACACCTTC

j_call: TRBJ1-4
clone_size: -
d_call: -
v_call: TRBV6-6
cdr3_aa: CASSYPREVNEKLFF
cdr3_nt: TGTGCCAGCAGTTACCCCCGGGAGGTAAATGAAAAACTGTTTTTT

j_call: TRBJ2-2
clone_size: -
d_call: TRBD1
v_call: TRBV29-1
cdr3_aa: CSGTRGSANTGELFF
cdr3_nt: TGCAGCGGAACCAGGGGGTCCGCGAACACCGGGGAGCTGTTTTTT

j_call: TRBJ1-2
clone_size: -
d_call: TRBD1
v_call: TRBV7-2
cdr3_aa: CASSLYEQGAGGYTF
cdr3_nt: TGTGCCAGCAGCTTATATGAACAGGGGGCAGGAGGCTACACCTTC

j_call: TRBJ2-7
clone_size: -
d_call: TRBD2
v_call: TRBV7-2
cdr3_aa: CASSLALYSGGTNPYEQYF
cdr3_nt: TGTGCCAGCAGCTTAGCGCTCTATAGCGGGGGCACAAATCCCTACGAGCAGTACTTC

j_call: TRBJ1-2
clone_size: -
d_call: -
v_call: TRBV6-5
cdr3_aa: CASSRGRLQAGYTF
cdr3_nt: TGTGCCAGCAGCCGTGGTCGCCTCCAGGCTGGCTACACCTTC

j_call: TRBJ1-1
clone_size: -
d_call: TRBD1
v_call: TRBV5-4
cdr3_aa: CASSLTDRGEREGTEAFF
cdr3_nt: TGTGCCAGCAGCCTCACCGACAGGGGCGAGAGGGAGGGTACTGAAGCTTTCTTT

j_call: TRBJ2-7
clone_size: -
d_call: -
v_call: TRBV6-6
cdr3_aa: CASSYSQDYEQYF
cdr3_nt: TGTGCCAGCAGTTACTCTCAGGACTACGAGCAGTACTTC

j_call: TRBJ2-1
clone_size: -
d_call: TRBD1
v_call: TRBV4-3
cdr3_aa: CASSHKYSQGANEQFF
cdr3_nt: TGCGCCAGCAGCCACAAGTACTCGCAGGGGGCGAATGAGCAGTTCTTC

j_call: TRBJ1-2
clone_size: -
d_call: TRBD1
v_call: TRBV28
cdr3_aa: CASSFRGGYTF
cdr3_nt: TGTGCCAGCAGTTTCAGGGGGGGCTACACCTTC

j_call: TRBJ2-3
clone_size: -
d_call: TRBD2
v_call: TRBV15
cdr3_aa: CATSSGGDVDTQYF
cdr3_nt: TGTGCCACCAGCAGCGGGGGGGACGTAGATACGCAGTATTTT

j_call: TRBJ1-2
clone_size: -
d_call: TRBD1
v_call: TRBV13
cdr3_aa: CASSLGQGATIIYGYTF
cdr3_nt: TGTGCCAGCAGCTTAGGCCAGGGGGCTACCATTATATATGGCTACACCTTC

j_call: TRBJ2-7
clone_size: -
d_call: TRBD1
v_call: TRBV10-3
cdr3_aa: CAISDRQGTYEQYF
cdr3_nt: TGTGCCATCAGTGATCGACAGGGAACCTACGAGCAGTACTTC

j_call: TRBJ1-5
clone_size: -
d_call: TRBD1
v_call: TRBV11-3
cdr3_aa: CASSFAGQGFRQPQHF
cdr3_nt: TGTGCCAGCAGCTTTGCGGGACAGGGGTTCCGTCAGCCCCAGCATTTT

j_call: TRBJ2-2
clone_size: -
d_call: -
v_call: TRBV5-4
cdr3_aa: CASSLRQGTGELFF
cdr3_nt: TGTGCCAGCAGCTTGCGGCAGGGAACCGGGGAGCTGTTTTTT

j_call: TRBJ2-7
clone_size: -
d_call: -
v_call: TRBV18
cdr3_aa: CASSPIPEAGVWGQYF
cdr3_nt: TGTGCCAGCTCACCAATCCCGGAGGCAGGGGTTTGGGGGCAGTACTTC

j_call: TRBJ2-1
clone_size: -
d_call: TRBD2
v_call: TRBV19
cdr3_aa: CASSTIGGEKYNEQFF
cdr3_nt: TGTGCCAGTAGTACGATCGGGGGGGAAAAGTACAATGAGCAGTTCTTC

j_call: TRBJ2-1
clone_size: -
d_call: -
v_call: TRBV20-1
cdr3_aa: CSADIASEQFF
cdr3_nt: TGCAGTGCGGATATAGCAAGTGAGCAGTTCTTC

j_call: TRBJ2-2
clone_size: -
d_call: -
v_call: TRBV2
cdr3_aa: CASSEPVLGDTGELFF
cdr3_nt: TGTGCCAGCAGTGAGCCCGTTCTAGGGGACACCGGGGAGCTGTTTTTT

j_call: TRBJ2-1
clone_size: -
d_call: TRBD2
v_call: TRBV7-3
cdr3_aa: CASSPLQRGGGEQFF
cdr3_nt: TGTGCCAGCAGCCCCCTCCAGCGGGGGGGCGGGGAGCAGTTCTTC

j_call: TRBJ1-1
clone_size: -
d_call: TRBD1
v_call: TRBV4-1
cdr3_aa: CASSQDKGALHPMNTEAFF
cdr3_nt: TGCGCCAGCAGCCAAGACAAGGGGGCCCTCCACCCGATGAACACTGAAGCTTTCTTT

j_call: TRBJ2-2
clone_size: -
d_call: TRBD1
v_call: TRBV4-2
cdr3_aa: CASSQSGQGARPGELFF
cdr3_nt: TGTGCCAGCAGCCAAAGTGGACAGGGGGCGCGTCCCGGGGAGCTGTTTTTT

j_call: TRBJ2-2
clone_size: -
d_call: -
v_call: TRBV29-1
cdr3_aa: CSVESGLYKGTGELFF
cdr3_nt: TGCAGCGTTGAAAGCGGCCTATACAAAGGCACCGGGGAGCTGTTTTTT